The next 5 T cell receptor beta chains were all read from a single sample in a study of shared clonotypes between healthy human individuals. Generated by immunoSEQ multiplex PCR, the TCRdb table keeps only in-frame clones and is missing some. Among a few million clones, approximately 90% were seen once, and the ten largest hold 0.3% to 0.4%. The sequencing sample was made of naive CD4+ T cells from PBMCs. As for subset: CD45RA+ positively selected. The source is a man younger than 30 in good health. Some clones in this sample may be carry-over from other donors' samples.

This clone was counted a single time. V is TRBV18 and J is TRBJ2-7; D remains unclear. CDR1 KGHSH and CDR2 LQKENI come from the germline V gene. V lost 8 bases, J lost 6 bases, and 17 bases lay in between. This CDR3 region has 13 residues. The CDR3: CASRVQRSAEQYF. The CDR3, as DNA: TGTGCCAGCCGAGTTCAAAGGTCGGCCGAGCAGTACTTC.

The V call is TRBV5-1, the J call TRBJ2-5, with TRBD2 identical over 14 bases. This CDR3 is built from 16 residues. Germline assignment: CDR1 SGHRS and CDR2 YFSETQ. The V and J ends lost 4 bases and 4 bases, in that order; junction bases with no gene match: 6. The CDR3 region is CASSKTSGRALETQYF. CDR3 in DNA: TGCGCCAGCAGCAAGACTAGCGGGAGGGCATTAGAGACCCAGTACTTC.

The V gene is TRBV9, the J gene TRBJ2-3; the D is unclear. CDR3 size: 12 residues. Trimming removed 0 bases from V and 4 bases from J, with 3 bases in between. CDR1 is SGDLS and CDR2 is YYNGEE in the germline V gene. The CDR3 DNA is TGTGCCAGCAGCGTAGACGCAGATACGCAGTATTTT. Its translation is CASSVDADTQYF. Combining the CDR3 with reference TRBV9 and TRBJ2-3 gives the whole variable domain DSGVTQTPKHLITATGQRVTLRCSPRSGDLSVYWYQQSLDQGLQFLIQYYNGEERAKGNILERFSAQQFPDLHSELNLSSLELGDSALYFCASSVDADTQYFGPGTRLTVL.

The chain couples TRBV18 to TRBJ2-7; D might be TRBD1 or TRBD2, each matching 6 bases. The CDR3 extends over 14 amino acids. The germline V and J ends were trimmed by 6 bases and 2 bases, with 14 bases remaining between them. Per germline, CDR1 KGHSH and CDR2 LQKENI. The CDR3 is CASSTGTAAYEQYF. The CDR3 region has the DNA TGTGCCAGCTCCACAGGGACTGCCGCCTACGAGCAGTACTTC.

This chain uses TRBV28 with TRBJ2-7; the match to TRBD1 covers 7 bases. This CDR3 has 14 amino acids. V lost 7 bases to trimming and J lost 3 bases; unmatched junction nucleotides: 9. Germline-derived CDR1 and CDR2 are MDHEN and SYDVKM. CDR3 loop: CASTFTWDSYEQYF. The CDR3 region has the DNA TGTGCCAGCACCTTCACATGGGACAGCTACGAGCAGTACTTC.